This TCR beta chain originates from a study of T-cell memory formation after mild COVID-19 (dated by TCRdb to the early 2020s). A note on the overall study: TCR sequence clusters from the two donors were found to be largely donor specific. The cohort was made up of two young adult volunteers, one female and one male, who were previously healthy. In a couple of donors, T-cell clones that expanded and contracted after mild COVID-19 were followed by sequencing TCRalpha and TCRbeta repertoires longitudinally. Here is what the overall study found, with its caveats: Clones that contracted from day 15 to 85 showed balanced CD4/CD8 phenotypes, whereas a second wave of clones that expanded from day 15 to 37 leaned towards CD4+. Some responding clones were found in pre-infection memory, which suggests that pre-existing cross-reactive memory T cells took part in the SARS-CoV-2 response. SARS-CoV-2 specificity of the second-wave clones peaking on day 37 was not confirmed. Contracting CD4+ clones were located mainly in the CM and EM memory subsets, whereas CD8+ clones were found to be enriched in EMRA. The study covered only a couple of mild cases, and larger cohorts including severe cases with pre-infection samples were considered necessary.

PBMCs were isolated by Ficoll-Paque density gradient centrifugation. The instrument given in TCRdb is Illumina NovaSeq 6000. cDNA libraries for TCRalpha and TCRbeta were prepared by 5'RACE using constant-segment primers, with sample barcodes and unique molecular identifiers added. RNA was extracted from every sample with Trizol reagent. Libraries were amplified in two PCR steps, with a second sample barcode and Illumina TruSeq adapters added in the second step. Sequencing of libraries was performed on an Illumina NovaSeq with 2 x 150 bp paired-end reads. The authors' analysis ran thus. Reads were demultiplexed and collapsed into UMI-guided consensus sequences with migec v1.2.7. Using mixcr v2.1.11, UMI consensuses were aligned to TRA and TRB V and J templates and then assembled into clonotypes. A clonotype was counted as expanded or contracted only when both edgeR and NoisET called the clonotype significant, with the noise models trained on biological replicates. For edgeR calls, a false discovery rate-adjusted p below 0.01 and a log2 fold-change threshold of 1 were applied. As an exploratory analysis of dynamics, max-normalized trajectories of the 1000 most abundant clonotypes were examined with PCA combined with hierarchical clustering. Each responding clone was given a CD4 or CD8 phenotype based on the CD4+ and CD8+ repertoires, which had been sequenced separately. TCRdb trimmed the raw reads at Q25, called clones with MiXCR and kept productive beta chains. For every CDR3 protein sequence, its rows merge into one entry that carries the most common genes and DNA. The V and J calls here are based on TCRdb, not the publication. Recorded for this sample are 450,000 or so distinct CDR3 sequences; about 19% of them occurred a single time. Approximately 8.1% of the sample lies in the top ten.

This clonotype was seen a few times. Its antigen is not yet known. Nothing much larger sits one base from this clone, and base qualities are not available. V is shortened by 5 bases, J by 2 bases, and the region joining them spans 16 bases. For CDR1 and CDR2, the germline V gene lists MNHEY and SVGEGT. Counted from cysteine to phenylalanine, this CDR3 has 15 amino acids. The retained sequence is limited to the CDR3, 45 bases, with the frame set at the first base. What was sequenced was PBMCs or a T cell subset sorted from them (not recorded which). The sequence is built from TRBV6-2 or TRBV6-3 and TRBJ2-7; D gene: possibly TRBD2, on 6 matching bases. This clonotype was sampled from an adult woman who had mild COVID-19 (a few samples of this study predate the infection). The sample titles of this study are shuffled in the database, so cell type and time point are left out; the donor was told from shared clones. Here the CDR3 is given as CASSIELRLAYEQYF. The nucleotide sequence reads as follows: TGTGCCAGCAGTATTGAACTAAGACTAGCCTACGAGCAGTACTTC.